This paragraph reports one T cell receptor (beta chain). TCRdb's table, derived via immunoSEQ multiplex PCR, lists solely in-frame clones and lacks some. Of 250,000 to 350,000 clones in the sample, 80% to 90% are singletons; the top ten hold roughly 6%. This sample was taken from a study of blood T cell repertoires in COVID-19. The sequenced sample was peripheral blood. This clonotype originated in a woman between 45 and 65 years old with COVID-19, enrolled during active disease.

CDR3 sequence reads: CASSLQRRTDTQYF. CDR3 nucleotides: TGTGCCAGCAGTTTACAGCGGAGGACAGATACGCAGTATTTT. The V gene is TRBV28, the J gene TRBJ2-3; possibly TRBD2 for D (5 bases). The germline gives CDR1 MDHEN, CDR2 SYDVKM. The CDR3 is made up of 14 amino acids. V lost 2 bases, J lost 3 bases, and 9 bases lay in between. The variable domain in full, completed from reference TRBV28 and TRBJ2-3, reads DVKVTQSSRYLVKRTGEKVFLECVQDMDHENMFWYRQDPGLGLRLIYFSYDVKMKEKGDIPEGYSVSREKKERFSLILESASTNQTSMYLCASSLQRRTDTQYFGPGTRLTVL.